This entry is about one TCR beta chain. Only in-frame clones appear in the TCRdb table, and some are missing; sequencing was by immunoSEQ multiplex PCR. The table records some 49,000 clones, more than 75% of them present only once. This entry is derived from a study of radiotherapy plus CTLA-4 blockade in lung cancer. This CDR3 is built from 13 residues. Germline loops: CDR1 SGHAT, CDR2 FQNNGV. Trimming removed 4 bases at V and 9 bases at J, with 15 bases between. The chain has TRBV11-2 and TRBJ2-5; unclear D gene. Sequenced material: peripheral blood, taken from a patient treated with radiotherapy plus ipilimumab. This receptor was taken from a human donor with non-small cell lung cancer whose response to radiotherapy plus ipilimumab could not be evaluated. The CDR3 loop is CASSSSPPAAQYF. CDR3 nucleotide sequence: TGTGCCAGCAGCTCTTCCCCCCCGGCGGCCCAGTACTTC.